This T cell receptor beta chain was found in a study of blood T cells in healthy people across ages. Study-wide results and caveats: Unsorted PBMCs ruled out conclusive naive versus antigen-experienced comparison. Across samples, TCR beta diversity tracked strongly with naive T cell percentage.

Germline CDR1 MNHEY, CDR2 SVGEGT. The CDR3 has 13 amino acids. A sample-barcoded 5' primer and a J-beta primer mix were used in a second PCR of about 6 to 11 cycles. MiXCR, run by TCRdb on the 5' RACE reads, gives a single entry per CDR3 protein. The table includes fewer than 2 million distinct CDR3 sequences, 39% detected once. On this clonotype itself: Its specificity is not known. At one of its ends the junction is not consistent with the germline gene, which may arise from a read error.

The sample consisted of blood. The TCR originated in a human donor in good health. The chain combines TRBV6-2 or TRBV6-3 with TRBJ2-1; the D gene is possibly TRBD1 (6 bases). The CDR3: CVSHQGTYNEQFF. CDR3 nucleotide sequence: TGTGTCAGCCATCAGGGGACCTACAATGAGCAGTTCTTC.